Sequencing of this T cell receptor (beta chain) was carried out in a study of shared clonotypes between healthy human individuals. Study findings and constraints: Naive subsets tended to show greater estimated richness than memory subsets. Donor clonotype sharing was expected to depend on sequencing depth.

Germline V lookup: CDR1 MDHEN, CDR2 SYDVKM. This CDR3 comprises 18 residues. Germline trimming cut 8 bases from V and 1 base from J; bases unmatched to any gene: 12. The run depth of the assay was deep. Sequencing used immunoSEQ multiplex PCR; TCRdb keeps in-frame clones, though not all of them. The sample consists of just over 2,000,000 clones, approximately 95% of them appearing once. With respect to this clone: Its antigen is currently unknown.

Healthy HIV-negative adults without recent acute infections or vaccinations served as donors. The gene calls are TRBV28 and TRBJ2-3; 13 bases align to TRBD2. The sequencing sample was made of naive CD4+ T cells sorted from blood. Indicated subset: CD45RA+ positively selected. This TCR derives from a man younger than 35 in good health. The CDR3, as DNA: TGTGCCAGCCCCCCTCGGACTAGCGGGGGACTACGCACAGATACGCAGTATTTT. Translated: CASPPRTSGGLRTDTQYF.